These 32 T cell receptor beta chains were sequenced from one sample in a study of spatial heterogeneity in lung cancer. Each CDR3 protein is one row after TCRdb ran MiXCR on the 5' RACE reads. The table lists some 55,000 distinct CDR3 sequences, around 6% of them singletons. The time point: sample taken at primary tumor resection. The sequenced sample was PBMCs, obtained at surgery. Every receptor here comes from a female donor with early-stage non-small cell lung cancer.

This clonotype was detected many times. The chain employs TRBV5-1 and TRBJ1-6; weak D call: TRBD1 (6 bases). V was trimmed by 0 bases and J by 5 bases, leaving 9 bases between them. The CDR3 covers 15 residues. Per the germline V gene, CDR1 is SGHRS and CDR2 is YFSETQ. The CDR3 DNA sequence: TGCGCCAGCAGCTTGGATGCAGGGGATAATTCACCCCTCCACTTT. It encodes CASSLDAGDNSPLHF. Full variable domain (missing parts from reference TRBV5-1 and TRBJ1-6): KAGVTQTPRYLIKTRGQQVTLSCSPISGHRSVSWYQQTPGQGLQFLFEYFSETQRNKGNFPGRFSGRQFSNSRSEMNVSTLELGDSALYLCASSLDAGDNSPLHFGNGTRLTVT.

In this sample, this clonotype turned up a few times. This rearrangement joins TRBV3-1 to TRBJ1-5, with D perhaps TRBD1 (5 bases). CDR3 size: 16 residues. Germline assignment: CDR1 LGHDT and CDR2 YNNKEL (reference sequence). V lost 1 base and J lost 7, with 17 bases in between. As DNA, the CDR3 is TGTGCCAGCAGCCAAGGATTTGAGGAGGGGAAACAGCCCCAGCATTTT. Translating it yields CASSQGFEEGKQPQHF.

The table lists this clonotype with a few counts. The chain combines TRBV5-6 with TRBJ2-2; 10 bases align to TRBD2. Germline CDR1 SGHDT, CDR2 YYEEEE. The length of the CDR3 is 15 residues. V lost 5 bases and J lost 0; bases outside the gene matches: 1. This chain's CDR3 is CASRGLATNTGELFF. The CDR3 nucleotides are TGTGCCAGCAGGGGACTAGCGACGAACACCGGGGAGCTGTTTTTT.

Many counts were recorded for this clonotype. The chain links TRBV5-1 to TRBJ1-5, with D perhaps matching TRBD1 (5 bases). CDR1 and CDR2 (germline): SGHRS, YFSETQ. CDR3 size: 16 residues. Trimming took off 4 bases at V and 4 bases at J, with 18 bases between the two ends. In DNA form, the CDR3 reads TGCGCCAGCAGCCTCCTACCCGGGACCCCTAATCAGCCCCAGCATTTT. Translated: CASSLLPGTPNQPQHF.

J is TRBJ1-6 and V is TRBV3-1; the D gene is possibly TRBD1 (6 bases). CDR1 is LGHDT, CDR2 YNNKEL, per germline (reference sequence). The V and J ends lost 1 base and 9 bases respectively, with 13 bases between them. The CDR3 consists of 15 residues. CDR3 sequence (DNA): TGTGCCAGCAGCCAAGTTAGGACAGTTGGTTCACCCCTCCACTTT. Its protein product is CASSQVRTVGSPLHF. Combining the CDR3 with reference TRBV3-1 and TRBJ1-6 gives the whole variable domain DTAVSQTPKYLVTQMGNDKSIKCEQNLGHDTMYWYKQDSKKFLKIMFSYNNKELIINETVPNRFSPKSPDKAHLNLHINSLELGDSAVYFCASSQVRTVGSPLHFGNGTRLTVT.

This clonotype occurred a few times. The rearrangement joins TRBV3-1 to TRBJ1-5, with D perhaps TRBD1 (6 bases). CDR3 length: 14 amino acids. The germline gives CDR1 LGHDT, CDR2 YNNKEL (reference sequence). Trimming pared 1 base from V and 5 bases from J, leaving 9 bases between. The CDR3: CASSQGGADQPQHF. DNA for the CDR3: TGTGCCAGCAGCCAAGGGGGGGCGGATCAGCCCCAGCATTTT.

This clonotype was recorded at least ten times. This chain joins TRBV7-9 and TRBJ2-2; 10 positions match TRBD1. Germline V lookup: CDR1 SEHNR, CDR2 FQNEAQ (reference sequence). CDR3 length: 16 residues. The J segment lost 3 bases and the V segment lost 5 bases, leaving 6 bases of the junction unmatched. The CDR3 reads CASSPPGTGDTGELFF. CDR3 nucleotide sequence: TGTGCCAGCAGCCCCCCCGGGACAGGGGACACCGGGGAGCTGTTTTTT.

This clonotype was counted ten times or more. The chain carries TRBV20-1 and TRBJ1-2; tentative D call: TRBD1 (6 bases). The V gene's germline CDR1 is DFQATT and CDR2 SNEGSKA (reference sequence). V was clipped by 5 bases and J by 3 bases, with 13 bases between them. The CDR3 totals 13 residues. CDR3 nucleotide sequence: TGCAGTGCTTTCGCGGACAGAGACTATGGCTACACCTTC. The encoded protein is CSAFADRDYGYTF.

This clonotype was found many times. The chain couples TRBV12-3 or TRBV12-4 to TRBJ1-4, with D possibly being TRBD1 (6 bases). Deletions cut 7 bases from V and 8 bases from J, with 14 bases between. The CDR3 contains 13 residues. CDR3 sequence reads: CASTGGRVEKLFF. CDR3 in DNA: TGTGCCAGCACGGGGGGGCGTGTCGAAAAACTGTTTTTT.

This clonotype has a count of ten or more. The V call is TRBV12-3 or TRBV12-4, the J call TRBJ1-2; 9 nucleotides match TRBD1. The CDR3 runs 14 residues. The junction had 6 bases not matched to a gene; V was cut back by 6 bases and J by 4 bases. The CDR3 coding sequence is TGTGCCAGCAGCTCCTGGGACAGGGCCTATGGCTACACCTTC. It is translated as CASSSWDRAYGYTF.

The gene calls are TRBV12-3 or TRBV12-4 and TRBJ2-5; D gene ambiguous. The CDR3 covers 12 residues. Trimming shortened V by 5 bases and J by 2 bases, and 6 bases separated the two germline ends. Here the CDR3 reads CASSQIQETQYF. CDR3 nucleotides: TGTGCCAGCAGTCAAATTCAAGAGACCCAGTACTTC.

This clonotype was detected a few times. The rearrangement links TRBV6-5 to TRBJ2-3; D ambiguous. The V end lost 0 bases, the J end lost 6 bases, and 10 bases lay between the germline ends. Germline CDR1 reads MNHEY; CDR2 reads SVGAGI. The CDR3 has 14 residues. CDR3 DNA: TGTGCCAGCAGTTACTCTAGTGCCGGGGATACGCAGTATTTT. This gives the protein CASSYSSAGDTQYF.

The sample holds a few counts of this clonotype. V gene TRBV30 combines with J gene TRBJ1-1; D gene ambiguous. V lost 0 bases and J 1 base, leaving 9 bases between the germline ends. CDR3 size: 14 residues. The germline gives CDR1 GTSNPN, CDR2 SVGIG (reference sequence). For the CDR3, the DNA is TGTGCCTGGAGTGTAATGTTGGGGAACACTGAAGCTTTCTTT. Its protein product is CAWSVMLGNTEAFF.

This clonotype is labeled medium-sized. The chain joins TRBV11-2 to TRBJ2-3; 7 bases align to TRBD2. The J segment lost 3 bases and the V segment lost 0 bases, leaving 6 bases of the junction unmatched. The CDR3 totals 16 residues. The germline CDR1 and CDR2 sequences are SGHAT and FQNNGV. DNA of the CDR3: TGTGCCAGCAGCTTAGATCTTGGCGGGAGAACAGATACGCAGTATTTT. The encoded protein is CASSLDLGGRTDTQYF.

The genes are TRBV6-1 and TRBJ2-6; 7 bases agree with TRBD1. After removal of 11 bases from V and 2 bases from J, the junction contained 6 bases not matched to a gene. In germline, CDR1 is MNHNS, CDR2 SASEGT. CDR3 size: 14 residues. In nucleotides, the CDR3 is TGTGCCGAGGGGGCAACAACTGGGGCCAACGTCCTGACTTTC. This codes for CAEGATTGANVLTF.

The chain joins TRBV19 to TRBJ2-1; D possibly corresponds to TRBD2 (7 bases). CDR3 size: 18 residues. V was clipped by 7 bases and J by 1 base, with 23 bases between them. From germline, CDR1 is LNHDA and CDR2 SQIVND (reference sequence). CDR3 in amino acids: CASTPGWGGGSSYNEQFF. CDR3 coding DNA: TGTGCCAGTACCCCCGGATGGGGGGGCGGATCTTCCTACAATGAGCAGTTCTTC.

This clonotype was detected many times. CDR3 sequence: CAISIQASGINEQFF. The CDR3 DNA sequence: TGTGCCATCAGCATCCAGGCTAGCGGTATCAATGAGCAGTTCTTC. This chain joins TRBV10-3 and TRBJ2-1; TRBD2 matches 7 bases. Germline V gene lookup returns CDR1 ENHRY and CDR2 SYGVKD. This CDR3 comprises 15 residues. Trimming removed 6 bases from V and 6 bases from J; junction bases left unmatched: 11.

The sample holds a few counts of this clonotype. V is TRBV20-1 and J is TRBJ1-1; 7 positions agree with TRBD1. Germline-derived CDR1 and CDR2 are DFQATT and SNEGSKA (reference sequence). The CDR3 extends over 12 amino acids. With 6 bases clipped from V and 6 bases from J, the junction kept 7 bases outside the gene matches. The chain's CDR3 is CSAKTGTAEAFF. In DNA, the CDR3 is TGCAGTGCCAAAACCGGGACAGCTGAAGCTTTCTTT.

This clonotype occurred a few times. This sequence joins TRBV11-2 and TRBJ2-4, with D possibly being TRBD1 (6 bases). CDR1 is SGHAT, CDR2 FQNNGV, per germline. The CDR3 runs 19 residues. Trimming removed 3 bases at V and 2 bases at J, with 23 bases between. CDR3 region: CASSFNPAYRGTTKNIQYF. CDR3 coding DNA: TGTGCCAGCAGCTTCAACCCGGCCTACAGAGGGACAACCAAAAACATTCAGTACTTC.

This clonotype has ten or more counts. As DNA, the CDR3 is TGTGCCAGCACCCGAGCGGGGGGCGACTATGGCTACACCTTC. It translates to CASTRAGGDYGYTF. The genes are TRBV28 and TRBJ1-2; tentatively, D is TRBD1 (6 bases). Trimming shortened V by 7 bases and J by 3 bases, and 15 bases separated the two germline ends. Germline V gene sequence: CDR1 MDHEN, CDR2 SYDVKM. This CDR3 contains 14 residues.

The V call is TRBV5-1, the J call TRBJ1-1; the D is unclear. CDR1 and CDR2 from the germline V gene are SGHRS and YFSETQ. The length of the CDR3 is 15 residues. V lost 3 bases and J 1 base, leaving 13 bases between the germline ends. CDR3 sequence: CASSYDPQGNTEAFF. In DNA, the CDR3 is TGCGCCAGCAGCTATGACCCACAAGGGAACACTGAAGCTTTCTTT.

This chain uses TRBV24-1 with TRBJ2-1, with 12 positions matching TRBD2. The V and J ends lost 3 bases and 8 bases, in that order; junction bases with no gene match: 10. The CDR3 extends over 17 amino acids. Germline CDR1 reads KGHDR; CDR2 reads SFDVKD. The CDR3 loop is CATSDPLAGGPRDEQFF. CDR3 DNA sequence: TGTGCCACCAGTGATCCCCTAGCGGGGGGGCCAAGAGATGAGCAGTTCTTC.

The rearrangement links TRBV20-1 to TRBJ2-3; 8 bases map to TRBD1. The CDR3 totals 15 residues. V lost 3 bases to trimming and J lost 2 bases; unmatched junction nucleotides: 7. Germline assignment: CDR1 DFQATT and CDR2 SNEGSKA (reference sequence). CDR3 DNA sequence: TGCAGTGCTAGTGAGGGGACAGGATACACAGATACGCAGTATTTT. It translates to CSASEGTGYTDTQYF.

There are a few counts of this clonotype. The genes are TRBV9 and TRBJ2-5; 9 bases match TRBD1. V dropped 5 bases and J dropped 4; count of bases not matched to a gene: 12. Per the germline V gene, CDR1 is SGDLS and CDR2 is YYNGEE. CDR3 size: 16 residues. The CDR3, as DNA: TGTGCCAGCAGTCTAGGGACGGGACAGGGTTCAGAGACCCAGTACTTC. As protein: CASSLGTGQGSETQYF.

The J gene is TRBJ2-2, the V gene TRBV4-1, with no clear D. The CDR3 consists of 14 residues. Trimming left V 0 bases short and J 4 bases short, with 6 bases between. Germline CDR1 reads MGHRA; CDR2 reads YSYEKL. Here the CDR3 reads CASSQEGFTGELFF. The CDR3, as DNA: TGCGCCAGCAGCCAAGAGGGCTTCACCGGGGAGCTGTTTTTT.

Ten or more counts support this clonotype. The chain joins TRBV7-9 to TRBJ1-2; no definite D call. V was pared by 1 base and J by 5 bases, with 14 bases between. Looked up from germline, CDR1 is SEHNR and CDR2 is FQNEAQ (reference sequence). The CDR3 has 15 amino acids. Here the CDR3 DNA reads TGTGCCAGCAGCTTAGAGGTACAGTTCCTTTATGGCTACACCTTC. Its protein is CASSLEVQFLYGYTF.

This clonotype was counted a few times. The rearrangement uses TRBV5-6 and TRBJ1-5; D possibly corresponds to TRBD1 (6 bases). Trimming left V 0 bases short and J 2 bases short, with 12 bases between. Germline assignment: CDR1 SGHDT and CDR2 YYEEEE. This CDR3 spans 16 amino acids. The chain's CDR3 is CASSLAGPGGNQPQHF. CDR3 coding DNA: TGTGCCAGCAGCTTGGCGGGCCCAGGGGGCAATCAGCCCCAGCATTTT.

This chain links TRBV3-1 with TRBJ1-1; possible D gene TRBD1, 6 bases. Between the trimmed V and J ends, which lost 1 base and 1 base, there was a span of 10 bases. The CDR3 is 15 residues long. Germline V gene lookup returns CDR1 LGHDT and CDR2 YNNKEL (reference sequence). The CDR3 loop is CASSQALGGNTEAFF. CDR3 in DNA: TGTGCCAGCAGCCAAGCTTTAGGGGGGAACACTGAAGCTTTCTTT.

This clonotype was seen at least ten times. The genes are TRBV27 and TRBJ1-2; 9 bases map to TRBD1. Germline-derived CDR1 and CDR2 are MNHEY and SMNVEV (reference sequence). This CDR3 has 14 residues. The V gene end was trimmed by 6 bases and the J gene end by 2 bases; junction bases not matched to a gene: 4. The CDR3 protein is CASRWTGDNYGYTF. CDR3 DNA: TGTGCCAGCAGATGGACAGGGGACAACTATGGCTACACCTTC.

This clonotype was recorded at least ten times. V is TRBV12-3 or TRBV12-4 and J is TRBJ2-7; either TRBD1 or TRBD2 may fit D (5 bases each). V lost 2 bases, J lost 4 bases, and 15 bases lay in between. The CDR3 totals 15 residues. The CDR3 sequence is CASSLRSGRAYEQYF. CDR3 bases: TGTGCCAGCAGTTTAAGGTCAGGGCGGGCGTACGAGCAGTACTTC.

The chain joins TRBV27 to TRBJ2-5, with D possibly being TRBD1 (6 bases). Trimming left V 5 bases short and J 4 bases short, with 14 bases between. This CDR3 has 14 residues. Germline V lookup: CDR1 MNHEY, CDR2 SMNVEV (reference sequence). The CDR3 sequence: CASSPSTGAETQYF. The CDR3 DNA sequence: TGTGCCAGCAGTCCCTCGACAGGAGCAGAGACCCAGTACTTC.

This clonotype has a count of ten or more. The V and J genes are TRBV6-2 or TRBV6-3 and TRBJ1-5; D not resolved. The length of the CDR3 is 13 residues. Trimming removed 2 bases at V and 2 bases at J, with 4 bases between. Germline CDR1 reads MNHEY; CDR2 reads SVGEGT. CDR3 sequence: CASSYIGNQPQHF. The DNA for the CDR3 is TGTGCCAGCAGTTACATCGGCAATCAGCCCCAGCATTTT.